The rows below give T cell receptor beta chains drawn from one sample of a study of CD4 and CD8 cells across lung adenocarcinoma regions. TCRdb re-derived calls from the PCR reads in MiXCR, one entry per CDR3 protein. The sample carries thousands of distinct CDR3 sequences, about 61% recorded once. Sequenced input: CD4+ T cells from the center of a lung tumor. The source is a male donor with lung adenocarcinoma. The CD4 and CD8 labels of this study may be unreliable. CDR3s include the opening cysteine and the closing phenylalanine or tryptophan. D genes are given only for firm matches. Size is stated for part of the rows, as once, few or many counts, or as a class when the clone is expanded.

cdr3_aa	cdr3_nt	d_call	v_call	clone_size	j_call
CASSRTRTDTQYF	TGTGCCAGCAGCCGGACCCGTACAGATACGCAGTATTTT	.	TRBV27	medium-sized	TRBJ2-3
CAGSGGWAADTQYF	TGTGCGGGCAGTGGGGGATGGGCAGCCGATACGCAGTATTTT	.	TRBV6-1	.	TRBJ2-3
CASSLRQGPATDTQYF	TGTGCCAGCAGCCTCCGACAGGGGCCTGCCACAGATACGCAGTATTTT	TRBD1	TRBV11-2	.	TRBJ2-3
CASSLEGAGGGGEQFF	TGTGCCAGCAGCTTAGAGGGGGCGGGAGGAGGGGGGGAGCAGTTTTTT	.	TRBV7-6	.	TRBJ2-1
CASSEHADNSYNEQFF	TGTGCCAGCAGTGAGCATGCTGACAACTCCTACAATGAGCAGTTCTTC	.	TRBV6-1	medium-sized	TRBJ2-1
CASSEGEGGGYEQYF	TGTGCCAGCAGTGAAGGGGAAGGGGGCGGCTACGAGCAGTACTTC	TRBD1	TRBV6-1	few	TRBJ2-7
CASSEAQGAYNEQFF	TGCGCCAGCAGTGAGGCGCAGGGTGCCTACAATGAGCAGTTCTTC	.	TRBV10-1	once	TRBJ2-1
CASSGGGSNYGYTF	TGTGCCAGCAGTGGAGGAGGAAGTAACTATGGCTACACCTTC	.	TRBV6-1	.	TRBJ1-2
CASSVDHLRVSTGELFF	TGTGCCAGCAGCGTCGACCACCTCAGGGTGAGCACCGGGGAGCTGTTTTTT	.	TRBV9	.	TRBJ2-2
CASSEGSGGRGTQYF	TGTGCCAGCAGTGAAGGGTCAGGGGGGAGGGGGACCCAGTACTTC	.	TRBV6-1	few	TRBJ2-5
CSATDSSYNEQFF	TGCAGTGCTACCGATAGCTCCTACAATGAGCAGTTCTTC	.	TRBV20-1	.	TRBJ2-1
CASSLDPGTTTNEQFF	TGTGCTAGCAGCTTAGACCCCGGGACTACCACGAATGAGCAGTTCTTC	TRBD2	TRBV7-7	medium-sized	TRBJ2-1
CASSAAGGWAKDMQYF	TGTGCCAGCAGTGCGGCGGGGGGGTGGGCTAAAGATATGCAGTACTTC	TRBD2	TRBV25-1	.	TRBJ2-4
CASSPGLAENIQYF	TGTGCCAGCAGTCCGGGACTAGCGGAAAACATTCAGTACTTC	TRBD2	TRBV6-1	.	TRBJ2-4
CARSGGRGPETQYF	TGTGCCAGGAGCGGGGGGCGAGGCCCAGAGACGCAGTATTTC	TRBD2	TRBV6-1	.	TRBJ2-3
CASSEVGTGGNEQFF	TGTGCCAGCAGTGAAGTCGGGACAGGGGGGAATGAGCAGTTCTTC	TRBD1	TRBV6-1	.	TRBJ2-1
CATTPNYDTGELFF	TGTGCCACCACCCCAAACTATGACACCGGGGAGCTGTTTTTT	.	TRBV6-1	.	TRBJ2-2
CASLLRGQGAAGSEKLFF	TGTGCCAGCCTCCTGCGGGGACAGGGGGCCGCGGGATCTGAAAAACTGTTTTTT	TRBD1	TRBV12-3/TRBV12-4	.	TRBJ1-4
CASSEASGYNEQFF	TGTGCCAGCAGCGAGGCTAGCGGTTACAATGAGCAGTTCTTC	TRBD2	TRBV11-3	medium-sized	TRBJ2-1
CASSYTGGEAIF	TGTGCCAGCAGCTATACAGGGGGCGAGGCCATCTTC	TRBD1	TRBV6-5	.	TRBJ1-1
CAFRDTNYNEQFF	TGTGCCTTCCGGGACACCAACTACAATGAGCAGTTCTTC	.	TRBV10-3	once	TRBJ2-1
CATSDPLGSGGRGQETQYF	TGTGCCACCAGTGACCCCCTGGGGTCTGGGGGCCGTGGCCAAGAGACCCAGTACTTC	.	TRBV24-1	.	TRBJ2-5
CASIPGGDYAVNEQFF	TGTGCCAGCATCCCCGGAGGGGACTATGCCGTCAATGAGCAGTTCTTC	TRBD2	TRBV27	large	TRBJ2-1
CASSYPGHNEPQHF	TGTGCCAGCAGTTATCCGGGTCACAATGAGCCCCAGCATTTT	.	TRBV6-5	.	TRBJ1-5
CASSHQSAGSRAENTQYF	TGTGCCAGCAGTCACCAATCGGCGGGTTCGAGAGCCGAAAATACGCAGTATTTC	.	TRBV6-5	.	TRBJ2-3
CGSSSGERGKDMQYF	TGTGGCAGCAGTTCGGGAGAGAGAGGGAAAGATATGCAGTATTTC	.	TRBV6-5	.	TRBJ2-1
CASSLSGTSGSGYQETQYF	TGCGCCAGCAGCTTAAGCGGGACTAGCGGGAGCGGGTACCAAGAGACCCAGTACTTC	TRBD2	TRBV4-1	few	TRBJ2-5
CASSPGGTGLAKNIQYF	TGTGCCAGCAGCCCCGGCGGCACGGGGCTAGCCAAAAACATTCAGTACTTC	.	TRBV7-8	few	TRBJ2-4
CASGGLGGKNTQYF	TGTGCCAGCGGGGGGCTGGGAGGCAAAAATACGCAGTATTTT	.	TRBV27	.	TRBJ2-3
CASSAVTLVAQYF	TGTGCCAGCAGTGCTGTGACATTGGTTGCGCAGTATTTT	.	TRBV6-1	few	TRBJ2-3
CASSEQGDSPMDEQYF	TGCGCCAGCAGTGAGCAGGGGGACTCCCCAATGGACGAGCAGTACTTC	.	TRBV10-1	few	TRBJ2-7
CASSFSESTDTQYF	TGCGCCAGCAGCTTTTCAGAATCCACAGATACGCAGTATTTT	.	TRBV5-1	.	TRBJ2-3
CASSEGRLAGDQETQYF	TGTGCCAGCAGTGAAGGACGACTAGCGGGGGACCAAGAGACCCAGTACTTC	TRBD2	TRBV6-1	few	TRBJ2-5
CASTPGYIFFFFFFFFFF	TGTGCCAGCACACCCGGCTACATTTTTTTTTTTTTTTTTTTTTTTTTTTTTTTT	.	TRBV8-2	.	TRBJ2-2
CASSPTWGGGPDGYTF	TGTGCCAGCAGCCCTACTTGGGGGGGGGGTCCTGATGGCTACACCTTC	.	TRBV6-1	once	TRBJ1-2
CASSPRLEAYNEQFF	TGTGCCAGCAGCCCTAGACTAGAGGCCTACAATGAGCAGTTCTTC	.	TRBV12-3/TRBV12-4	.	TRBJ2-1
CASSYSFTASQEPQYF	TGTGCCAGCAGTTACTCGTTTACCGCAAGCCAAGAGCCCCAGTACTTC	.	TRBV6-5	.	TRBJ2-5
CASSGLAGRETQYF	TGTGCCAGCAGTGGACTAGCGGGACGGGAGACCCAGTACTTC	TRBD2	TRBV6-1	.	TRBJ2-5
CSATPRLAGGGETQYF	TGCAGTGCTACGCCCCGGCTAGCGGGAGGGGGTGAGACCCAGTACTTC	TRBD2	TRBV20-1	.	TRBJ2-5
CAGSGGCYQETQYF	TGTGCGGGGAGTGGGGGGTGTTACCAAGAGACCCAGTACTTC	.	TRBV27	.	TRBJ2-5
CASSKGQGMDTQYF	TGCGCCAGCAGCAAGGGACAGGGAATGGATACGCAGTATTTC	TRBD1	TRBV4-3	.	TRBJ2-3
CASSLSGAIYEQYF	TGTGCCAGCAGCTTAAGCGGAGCGATCTACGAGCAGTACTTC	.	TRBV7-6	few	TRBJ2-7
CASSEAWTARSSYEQYF	TGTGCCAGCAGTGAAGCATGGACAGCGCGATCCTCCTACGAGCAGTACTTC	.	TRBV6-1	.	TRBJ2-7
CASSYSPGLIIYEQYF	TGTGCCAGCAGTTACTCTCCGGGACTCATCATCTACGAGCAGTACTTC	.	TRBV6-5	.	TRBJ2-7
CASSIWRTGATDTQYF	TGTGCCAGCAGCATTTGGCGGACAGGGGCCACAGATACGCAGTATTTT	TRBD1	TRBV7-2	.	TRBJ2-3
CASSLETSASGSDEQYF	TGTGCCAGCAGCTTAGAAACTTCGGCTAGCGGGAGTGACGAGCAGTACTTC	TRBD2	TRBV11-3	.	TRBJ2-7
CASRWGRNTEAFF	TGTGCCAGCAGGTGGGGACGGAACACTGAAGCTTTCTTT	.	TRBV3-1	medium-sized	TRBJ1-1
CASNGDGNTIYF	TGTGCCAGCAATGGGGATGGGAACACCATATATTTT	.	TRBV12-3/TRBV12-4	.	TRBJ1-3
CASKNPPSGSLREFF	TGTGCCAGCAAAAACCCCCCTAGCGGGAGCCTAAGGGAGTTCTTC	TRBD2	TRBV6-1	.	TRBJ2-1
CASSPRPLSYNEQFF	TGTGCCAGCAGTCCCCGACCCCTGAGCTACAATGAGCAGTTCTTC	.	TRBV6-1	.	TRBJ2-1
CASQSGDGYTF	TGTGCCAGCCAATCCGGAGATGGCTACACCTTC	.	TRBV3-1	.	TRBJ1-2
CASSFGDETQYF	TGTGCCAGCAGCTTCGGTGACGAGACCCAGTACTTC	.	TRBV7-6	.	TRBJ2-5
CASSPGGNEQFF	TGTGCCAGCAGCCCAGGGGGCAATGAGCAGTTCTTC	TRBD1	TRBV9	.	TRBJ2-1
CASSYNPW	TGTGCCAGCAGTTACAATCCGTGG	.	TRBV6-5	.	TRBJ1-6
CAISEVGSETQYF	TGTGCCATCAGTGAGGTAGGGTCGGAGACCCAGTACTTC	.	TRBV10-3	large	TRBJ2-5
CATSDPLGSRGGGTDTQYF	TGTGCCACCAGTGACCCCCTGGGGTCTAGGGGGGGGGGCACAGATACCCAGTACTTC	.	TRBV24-1	.	TRBJ2-5
CAGSRGRDTDTQYF	TGTGCGGGCAGCCGAGGGCGTGACACAGATACGCAGTACTTC	.	TRBV4-2	.	TRBJ2-7
CATSDPLWSGRGSKDTQYF	TGTGCCACCAGTGACCCCCTTTGGTCGGGGCGGGGGAGCAAAGATACGCAGTATTTT	TRBD2	TRBV24-1	.	TRBJ2-3
CASSPRDLSTDTQYF	TGTGCCAGCAGCCCCCGGGACCTCAGCACAGATACGCAGTATTTT	.	TRBV7-6	medium-sized	TRBJ2-3